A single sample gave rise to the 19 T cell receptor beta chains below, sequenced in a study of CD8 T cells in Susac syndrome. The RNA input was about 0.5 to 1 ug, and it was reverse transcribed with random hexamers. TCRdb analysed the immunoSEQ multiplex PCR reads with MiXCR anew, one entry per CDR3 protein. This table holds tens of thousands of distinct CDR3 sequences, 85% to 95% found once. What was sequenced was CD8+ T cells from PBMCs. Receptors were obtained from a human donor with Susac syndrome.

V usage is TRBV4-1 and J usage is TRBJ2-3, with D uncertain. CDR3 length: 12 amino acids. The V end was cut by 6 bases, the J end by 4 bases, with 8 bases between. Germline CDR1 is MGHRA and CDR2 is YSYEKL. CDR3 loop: CASSQRADTQYF. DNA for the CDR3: TGCGCCAGCAGTCAGAGAGCAGATACGCAGTATTTT.

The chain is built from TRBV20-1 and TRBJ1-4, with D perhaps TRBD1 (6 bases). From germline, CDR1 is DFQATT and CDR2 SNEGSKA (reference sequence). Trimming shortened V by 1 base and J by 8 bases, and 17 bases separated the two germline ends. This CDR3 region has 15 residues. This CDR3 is CSARAPGAYGEKLFF. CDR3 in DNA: TGCAGTGCTAGAGCCCCAGGGGCCTACGGAGAAAAACTGTTTTTT.

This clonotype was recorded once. This CDR3 reads CASRAGLYNEQFF. The CDR3 DNA sequence: TGTGCCAGCAGAGCGGGACTCTACAATGAGCAGTTCTTC. The rearrangement uses TRBV6-5 and TRBJ2-1; 7 nucleotides agree with TRBD2. This CDR3 has 13 amino acids. V dropped 6 bases and J dropped 3; count of bases not matched to a gene: 2. Germline CDR1 MNHEY, CDR2 SVGAGI.

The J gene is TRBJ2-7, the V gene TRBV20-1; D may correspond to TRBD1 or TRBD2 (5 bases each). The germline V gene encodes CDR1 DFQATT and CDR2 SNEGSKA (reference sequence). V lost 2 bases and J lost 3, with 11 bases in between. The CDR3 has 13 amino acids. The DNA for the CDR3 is TGCAGTGCTAGACAGTGGGGGTTCTACGAGCAGTACTTC. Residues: CSARQWGFYEQYF.

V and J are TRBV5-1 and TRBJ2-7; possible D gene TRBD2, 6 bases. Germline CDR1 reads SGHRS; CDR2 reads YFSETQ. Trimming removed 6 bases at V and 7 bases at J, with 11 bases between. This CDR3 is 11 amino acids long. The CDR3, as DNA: TGCGCCAGCAACTGGGACTCAGAGCAGTACTTC. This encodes CASNWDSEQYF.

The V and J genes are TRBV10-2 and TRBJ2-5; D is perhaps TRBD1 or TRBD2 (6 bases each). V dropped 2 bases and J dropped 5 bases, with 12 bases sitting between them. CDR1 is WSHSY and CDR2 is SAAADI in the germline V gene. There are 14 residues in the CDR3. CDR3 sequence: CASSEPGAFETQYF. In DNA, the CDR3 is TGCGCCAGCAGTGAGCCGGGGGCTTTTGAGACCCAGTACTTC.

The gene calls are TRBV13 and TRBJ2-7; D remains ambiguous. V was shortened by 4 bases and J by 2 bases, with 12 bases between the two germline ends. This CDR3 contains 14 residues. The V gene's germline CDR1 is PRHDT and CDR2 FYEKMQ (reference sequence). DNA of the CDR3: TGTGCCAGCAGCTCTCCAAGCCATCCCTACGAGCAGTACTTC. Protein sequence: CASSSPSHPYEQYF.

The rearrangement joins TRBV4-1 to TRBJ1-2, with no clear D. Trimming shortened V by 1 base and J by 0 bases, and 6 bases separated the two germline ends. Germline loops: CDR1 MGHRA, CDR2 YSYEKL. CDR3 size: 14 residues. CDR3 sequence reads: CASSQVGANYGYTF. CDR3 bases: TGCGCCAGCAGCCAAGTCGGGGCTAACTATGGCTACACCTTC.

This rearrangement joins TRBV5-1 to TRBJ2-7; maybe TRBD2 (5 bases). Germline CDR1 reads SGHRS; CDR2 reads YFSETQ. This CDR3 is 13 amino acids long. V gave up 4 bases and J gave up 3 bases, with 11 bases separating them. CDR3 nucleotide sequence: TGCGCCAGCAGCGATGAGGACTTCTACGAGCAGTACTTC. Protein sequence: CASSDEDFYEQYF.

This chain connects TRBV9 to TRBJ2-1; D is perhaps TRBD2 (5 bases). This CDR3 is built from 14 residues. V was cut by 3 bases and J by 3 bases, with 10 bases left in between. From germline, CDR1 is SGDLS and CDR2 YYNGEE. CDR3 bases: TGTGCCAGCAGCGGAGCGGATTTCTACAATGAGCAGTTCTTC. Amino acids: CASSGADFYNEQFF.

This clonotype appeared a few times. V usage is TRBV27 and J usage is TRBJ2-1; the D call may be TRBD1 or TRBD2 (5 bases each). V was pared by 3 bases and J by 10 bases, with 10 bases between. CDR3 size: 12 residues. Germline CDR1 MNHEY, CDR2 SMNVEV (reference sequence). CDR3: CASSFPGREQFF. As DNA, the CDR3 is TGTGCCAGCAGTTTTCCGGGACGGGAGCAGTTCTTC.

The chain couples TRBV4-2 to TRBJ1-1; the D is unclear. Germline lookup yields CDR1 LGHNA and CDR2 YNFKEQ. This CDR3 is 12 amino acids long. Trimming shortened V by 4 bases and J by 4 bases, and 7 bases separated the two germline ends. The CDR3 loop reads CASSLHATEAFF. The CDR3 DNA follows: TGTGCCAGCAGCCTTCACGCCACTGAAGCTTTCTTT.

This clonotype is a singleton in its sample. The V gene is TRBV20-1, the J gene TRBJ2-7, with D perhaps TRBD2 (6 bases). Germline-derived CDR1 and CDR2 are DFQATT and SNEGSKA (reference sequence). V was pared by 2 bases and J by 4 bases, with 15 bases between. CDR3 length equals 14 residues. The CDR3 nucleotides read TGCAGTGCTAGAAAGATAGCGGAGGCATACGAGCAGTACTTC. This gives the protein CSARKIAEAYEQYF.

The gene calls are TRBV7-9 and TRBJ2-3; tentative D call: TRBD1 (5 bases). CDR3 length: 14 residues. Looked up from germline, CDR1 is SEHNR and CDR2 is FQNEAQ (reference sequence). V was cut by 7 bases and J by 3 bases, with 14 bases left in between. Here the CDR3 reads CASINDQGTDTQYF. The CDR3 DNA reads TGTGCCAGCATAAATGATCAGGGTACAGATACGCAGTATTTT.

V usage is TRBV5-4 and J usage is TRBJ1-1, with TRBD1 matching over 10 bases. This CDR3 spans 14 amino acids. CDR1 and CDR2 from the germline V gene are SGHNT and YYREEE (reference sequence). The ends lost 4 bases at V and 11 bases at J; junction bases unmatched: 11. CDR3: CASSNGTGADCAFF. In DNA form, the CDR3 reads TGTGCCAGCAGCAACGGGACAGGGGCCGACTGCGCTTTCTTT.

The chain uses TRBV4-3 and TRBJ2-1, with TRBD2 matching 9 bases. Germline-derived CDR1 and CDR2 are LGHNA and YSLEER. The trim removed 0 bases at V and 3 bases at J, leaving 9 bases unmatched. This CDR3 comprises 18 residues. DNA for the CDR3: TGCGCCAGCAGCCAAGATTCCGCGGGAGGGCCCATCTACAATGAGCAGTTCTTC. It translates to CASSQDSAGGPIYNEQFF.

The CDR3 nucleotides are TGTGCCAGCAGGCTACTAGGGATGGCGGAGCAGTACTTC. Its protein is CASRLLGMAEQYF. The V and J genes are TRBV5-8 and TRBJ2-7, with a tentative D call TRBD2 (5 bases). This CDR3 comprises 13 residues. Germline CDR1 SGHTS, CDR2 YDEGEE. With 5 bases removed from V and 7 bases from J, the gap between germline ends came to 16 bases.

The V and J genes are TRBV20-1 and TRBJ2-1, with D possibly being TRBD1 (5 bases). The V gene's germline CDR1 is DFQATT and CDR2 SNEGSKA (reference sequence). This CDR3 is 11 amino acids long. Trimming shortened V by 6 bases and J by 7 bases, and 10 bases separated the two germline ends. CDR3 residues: CSASDRNEQFF. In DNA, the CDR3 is TGCAGTGCCAGTGACAGAAATGAGCAGTTCTTC.

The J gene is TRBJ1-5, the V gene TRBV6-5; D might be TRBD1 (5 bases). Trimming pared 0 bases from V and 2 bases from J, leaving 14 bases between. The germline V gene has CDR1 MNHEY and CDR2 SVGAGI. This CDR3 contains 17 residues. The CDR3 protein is CASSYSASPQGNQPQHF. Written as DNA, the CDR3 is TGTGCCAGCAGTTACTCGGCTTCCCCACAGGGCAATCAGCCCCAGCATTTT.